This TCR beta chain stems from a study of T cell responses to AZD1222 COVID-19 vaccine. Study-wide findings and caveats: Repertoires were obtained only post-peak T cell response. Nearly half of the spike-specific TCRs reportedly recognize variant regions that carry no mutations.

CDR3 length equals 18 residues. CDR1 is LGHDT and CDR2 is YNNKEL in the germline V gene (reference sequence). The V segment lost 0 bases and the J segment 2 bases; nucleotides outside the gene matches: 8. TCRdb keeps only in-frame clones here, not all; method: immunoSEQ multiplex PCR. The repertoire holds about 120,000 clones, with 89% as singletons. Note on this clone: Its antigen is not known.

This clonotype was sampled from an adult in good health. The chain couples TRBV3-1 (or the pseudogene TRBV3-2) to TRBJ2-3, with 10 bases that match TRBD2. Sequences were derived from peripheral blood, sampled on day 0 of AZD1222 vaccination. The CDR3, as DNA: TGTGCCAGCAGCCAAGAACGTGGCCTAGCGGGGGTCACAGATACGCAGTATTTT. It translates to CASSQERGLAGVTDTQYF.